The text below deals with one T cell receptor (beta chain). This sample is part of a study of glioma-infiltrating T cells after dendritic cell vaccination. Sequencing was performed with immunoSEQ multiplex PCR; in TCRdb, only in-frame clones are kept and a portion is missing. The table lists some 87,000 clones, more than 75% of them singletons, with just under 3% in the top ten. This TCR was sampled from a human donor with glioblastoma. The sequences come from blood, collected before dendritic cell vaccination.

The CDR3 bases are TGTGCCAGCAGTGAAGCCCAGGGGGCGCGGAAAGCTTTCTTT. Translating gives CASSEAQGARKAFF. The chain carries TRBV6-1 and TRBJ1-1; 8 nucleotides match TRBD1. V lost 0 bases to trimming and J lost 9 bases; unmatched junction nucleotides: 6. CDR3 length: 14 amino acids. Germline V gives CDR1 MNHNS, CDR2 SASEGT.